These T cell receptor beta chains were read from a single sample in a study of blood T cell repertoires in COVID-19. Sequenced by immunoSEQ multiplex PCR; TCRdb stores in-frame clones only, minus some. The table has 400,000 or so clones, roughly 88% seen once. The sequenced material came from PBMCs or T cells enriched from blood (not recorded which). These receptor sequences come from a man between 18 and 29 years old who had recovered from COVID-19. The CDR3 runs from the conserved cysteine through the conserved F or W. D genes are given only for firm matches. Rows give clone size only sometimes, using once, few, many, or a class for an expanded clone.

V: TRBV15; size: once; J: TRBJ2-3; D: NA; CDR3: CATSPGPTDTQYF; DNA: TGTGCCACCTCCCCGGGTCCCACAGATACGCAGTATTTT
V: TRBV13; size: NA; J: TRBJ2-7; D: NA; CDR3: CASSPGDRFSYEQYF; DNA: TGTGCCAGCAGCCCGGGCGACAGGTTCTCCTACGAGCAGTACTTC
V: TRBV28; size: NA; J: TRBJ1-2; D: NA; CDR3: CASSFFQLRTANYGYTF; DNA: TGTGCCAGCAGTTTTTTTCAATTACGGACAGCAAACTATGGCTACACCTTC
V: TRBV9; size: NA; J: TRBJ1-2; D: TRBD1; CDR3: CASQGTGKYGYTF; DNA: TGTGCCAGCCAAGGGACAGGGAAATATGGCTACACCTTC
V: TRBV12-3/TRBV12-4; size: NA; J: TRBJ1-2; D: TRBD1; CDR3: CASRTDRGYGYTF; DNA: TGTGCCAGCAGGACTGACAGGGGGTATGGCTACACCTTC
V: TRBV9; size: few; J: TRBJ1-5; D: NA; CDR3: CASSVDGANQPQHF; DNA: TGTGCCAGCAGCGTAGATGGAGCTAATCAGCCCCAGCATTTT
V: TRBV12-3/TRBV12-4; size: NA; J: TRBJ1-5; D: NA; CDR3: CASSLGGQPQHF; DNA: TGTGCCAGCAGTTTAGGAGGTCAGCCCCAGCATTTT
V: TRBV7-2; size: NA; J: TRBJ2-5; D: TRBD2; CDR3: CASSGSGRAETQYF; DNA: TGTGCCAGCAGCGGTAGCGGGAGGGCCGAGACCCAGTACTTC
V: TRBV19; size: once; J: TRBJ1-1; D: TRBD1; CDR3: CASSYTGVNTEAFF; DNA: TGTGCCAGTAGTTACACAGGGGTGAACACTGAAGCTTTCTTT
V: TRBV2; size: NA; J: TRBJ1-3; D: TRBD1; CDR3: CASRQGSPGNTIYF; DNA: TGTGCCAGCAGACAGGGGTCGCCTGGAAACACCATATATTTT
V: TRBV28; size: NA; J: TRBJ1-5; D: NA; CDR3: CASSPLGGGNQPQHF; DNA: TGTGCCAGCAGTCCGCTAGGCGGGGGCAATCAGCCCCAGCATTTT
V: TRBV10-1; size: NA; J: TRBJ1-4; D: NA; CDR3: CASSESSPIGKLFF; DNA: TGCGCCAGCAGTGAGTCGAGCCCCATTGGAAAACTGTTTTTT
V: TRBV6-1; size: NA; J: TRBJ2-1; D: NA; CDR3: CASSEHRGTNEQFF; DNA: TGTGCCAGCAGTGAACATAGGGGGACCAATGAGCAGTTCTTC
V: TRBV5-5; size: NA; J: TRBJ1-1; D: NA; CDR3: CASSLGRVNTEAFF; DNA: TGTGCCAGCAGCTTGGGACGGGTGAACACTGAAGCTTTCTTT
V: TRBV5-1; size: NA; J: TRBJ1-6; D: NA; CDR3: CASSLGQQNNSPLHF; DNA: TGCGCCAGCAGCTTGGGACAGCAGAATAATTCACCCCTCCACTTT
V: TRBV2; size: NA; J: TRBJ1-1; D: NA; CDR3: CASVQGMNTEAFF; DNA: TGTGCCAGTGTACAGGGCATGAACACTGAAGCTTTCTTT
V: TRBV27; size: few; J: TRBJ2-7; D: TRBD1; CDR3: CASGRGPYEQYF; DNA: TGTGCCAGCGGCAGGGGGCCCTACGAGCAGTACTTC
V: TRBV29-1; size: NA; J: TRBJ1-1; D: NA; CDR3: CSVEGRGGKGTEAFF; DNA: TGCAGCGTTGAAGGAAGGGGGGGAAAAGGGACTGAAGCTTTCTTT
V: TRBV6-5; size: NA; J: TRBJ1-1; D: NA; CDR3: CASRFRDTLEAFF; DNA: TGTGCCAGTAGGTTCCGGGACACCCTTGAAGCTTTCTTT
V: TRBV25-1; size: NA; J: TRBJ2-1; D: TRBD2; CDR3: CASRQSTGGGANEQFF; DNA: TGTGCCAGCAGACAATCTACGGGGGGTGGCGCCAATGAGCAGTTCTTC
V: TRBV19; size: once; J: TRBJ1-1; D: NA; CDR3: CASRRGEAFNTEAFF; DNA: TGTGCCAGCCGAAGAGGGGAGGCTTTTAACACTGAAGCTTTCTTT
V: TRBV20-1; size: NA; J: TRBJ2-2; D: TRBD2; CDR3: CSASASGRGGELFF; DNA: TGCAGTGCTAGTGCTAGCGGGAGGGGCGGGGAGCTGTTTTTT
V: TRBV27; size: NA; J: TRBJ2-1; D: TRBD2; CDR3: CASSLMGLAGTSNEQFF; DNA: TGTGCCAGCAGTTTAATGGGACTAGCGGGAACCTCGAATGAGCAGTTCTTC
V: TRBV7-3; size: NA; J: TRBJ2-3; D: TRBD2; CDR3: CASSSLVAGDPDTQYF; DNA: TGTGCCAGCAGCTCGTTGGTTGCGGGAGACCCAGATACGCAGTATTTT
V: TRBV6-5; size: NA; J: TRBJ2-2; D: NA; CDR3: CASSLYTGELFF; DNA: TGTGCCAGCAGCCTATACACCGGGGAGCTGTTTTTT
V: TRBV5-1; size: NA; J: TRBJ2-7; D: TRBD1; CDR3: CASSTTGTYEQYF; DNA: TGCGCCAGCAGCACGACAGGGACCTACGAGCAGTACTTC
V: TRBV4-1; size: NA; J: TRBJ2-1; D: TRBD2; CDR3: CASSQRTSTYSYNEQFF; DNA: TGCGCCAGCAGCCAACGGACTAGCACGTACTCCTACAATGAGCAGTTCTTC
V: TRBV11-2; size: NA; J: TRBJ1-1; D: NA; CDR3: CASSLLGRATEAFF; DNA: TGTGCCAGCAGCTTACTAGGCAGGGCCACTGAAGCTTTCTTT
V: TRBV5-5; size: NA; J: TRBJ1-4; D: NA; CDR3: CASSLGQAINNEKLFF; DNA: TGTGCCAGCAGCTTGGGCCAGGCGATAAATAATGAAAAACTGTTTTTT
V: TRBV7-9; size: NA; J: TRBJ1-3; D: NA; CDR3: CASSPLGGSGNTIYF; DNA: TGTGCCAGCAGCCCCCTGGGGGGCTCTGGAAACACCATATATTTT
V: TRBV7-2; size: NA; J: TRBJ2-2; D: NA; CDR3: CASSFSGMNTGELFF; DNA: TGTGCCAGCAGCTTCTCCGGGATGAACACCGGGGAGCTGTTTTTT
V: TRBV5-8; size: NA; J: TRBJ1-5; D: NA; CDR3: CASSLRRGGGHYSNQPQHF; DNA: TGTGCCAGCAGCCTGAGGCGAGGCGGGGGCCATTATAGCAATCAGCCCCAGCATTTT
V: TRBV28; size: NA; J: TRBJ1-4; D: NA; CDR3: CASSPPPGGRPPTNEKLFF; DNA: TGTGCCAGCAGTCCACCCCCGGGGGGCCGCCCCCCAACTAATGAAAAACTGTTTTTT
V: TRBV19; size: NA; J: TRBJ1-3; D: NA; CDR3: CASTSGNTIYF; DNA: TGTGCCAGTACTAGTGGAAACACCATATATTTT
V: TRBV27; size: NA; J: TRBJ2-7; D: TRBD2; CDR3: CASSDAGVLTYEQYF; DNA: TGTGCCAGCTCAGATGCGGGAGTGCTAACCTACGAGCAGTACTTC
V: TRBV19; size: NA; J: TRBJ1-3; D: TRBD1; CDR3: CASSVGQFSGNTIYF; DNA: TGTGCCAGTAGTGTGGGACAGTTCTCTGGAAACACCATATATTTT
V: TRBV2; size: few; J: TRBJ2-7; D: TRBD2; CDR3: CASSGGLAGSLGEQYF; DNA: TGTGCCAGCAGTGGGGGACTAGCGGGATCACTGGGGGAGCAGTACTTC
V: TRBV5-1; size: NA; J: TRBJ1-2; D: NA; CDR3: CASSLEGANYGYTF; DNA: TGCGCCAGCAGCTTGGAGGGGGCTAACTATGGCTACACCTTC
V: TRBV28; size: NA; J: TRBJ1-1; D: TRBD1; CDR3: CASSLWGTGGDGTEAFF; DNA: TGTGCCAGCAGTTTATGGGGGACAGGGGGCGATGGCACTGAAGCTTTCTTT
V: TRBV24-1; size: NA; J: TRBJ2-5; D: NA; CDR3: CATSVAGWETQYF; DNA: TGTGCCACCAGTGTAGCAGGGTGGGAGACCCAGTACTTC
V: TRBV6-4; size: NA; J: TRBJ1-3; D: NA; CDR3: CASSDALIISSERGNTIYF; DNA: TGTGCCAGCAGTGACGCACTAATAATTAGCTCGGAAAGGGGAAACACCATATATTTT
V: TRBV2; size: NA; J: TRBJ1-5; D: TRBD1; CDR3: CASRGQGSQPQHF; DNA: TGTGCCAGCAGGGGACAGGGCTCGCAGCCCCAGCATTTT
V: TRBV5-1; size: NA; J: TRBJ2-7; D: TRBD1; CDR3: CASSLPRQGVYEQYF; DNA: TGCGCCAGCAGCTTGCCCCGACAGGGGGTCTACGAGCAGTACTTC
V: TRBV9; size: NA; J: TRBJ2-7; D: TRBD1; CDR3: CASSPPGDREQYF; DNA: TGTGCCAGCAGCCCACCAGGTGACAGGGAACAGTACTTC
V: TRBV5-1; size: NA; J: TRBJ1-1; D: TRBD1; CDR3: CASSSAGQGTREAFF; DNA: TGCGCCAGCAGCTCTGCCGGACAGGGCACACGTGAAGCTTTCTTT
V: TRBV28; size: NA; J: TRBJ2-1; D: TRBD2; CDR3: CASRDLAGGSYNEQFF; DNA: TGTGCCAGCAGAGATCTAGCGGGAGGTTCCTACAATGAGCAGTTCTTC
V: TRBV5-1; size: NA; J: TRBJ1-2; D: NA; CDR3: CASSFELEYGYTF; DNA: TGCGCCAGCAGCTTTGAATTGGAGTATGGCTACACCTTC
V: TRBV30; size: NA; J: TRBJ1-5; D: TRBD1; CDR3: CAWRPGTVANQPQHF; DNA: TGTGCCTGGAGGCCCGGGACAGTGGCAAATCAGCCCCAGCATTTT
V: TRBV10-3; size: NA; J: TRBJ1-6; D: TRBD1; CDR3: CATWDRVNSPLHF; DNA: TGTGCCACCTGGGACAGGGTAAATTCACCCCTCCACTTT
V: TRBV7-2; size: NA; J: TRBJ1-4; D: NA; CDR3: CASKTPGGGNEKLFF; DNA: TGTGCCAGCAAAACTCCGGGGGGAGGTAATGAAAAACTGTTTTTT
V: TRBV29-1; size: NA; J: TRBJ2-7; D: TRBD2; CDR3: CSVRSGRRPYEQYF; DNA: TGCAGCGTTCGTAGCGGGAGGCGTCCCTACGAGCAGTACTTC
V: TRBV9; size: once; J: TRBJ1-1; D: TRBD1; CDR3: CASSPTGVGEAFF; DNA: TGTGCCAGCAGCCCAACAGGGGTTGGCGAAGCTTTCTTT